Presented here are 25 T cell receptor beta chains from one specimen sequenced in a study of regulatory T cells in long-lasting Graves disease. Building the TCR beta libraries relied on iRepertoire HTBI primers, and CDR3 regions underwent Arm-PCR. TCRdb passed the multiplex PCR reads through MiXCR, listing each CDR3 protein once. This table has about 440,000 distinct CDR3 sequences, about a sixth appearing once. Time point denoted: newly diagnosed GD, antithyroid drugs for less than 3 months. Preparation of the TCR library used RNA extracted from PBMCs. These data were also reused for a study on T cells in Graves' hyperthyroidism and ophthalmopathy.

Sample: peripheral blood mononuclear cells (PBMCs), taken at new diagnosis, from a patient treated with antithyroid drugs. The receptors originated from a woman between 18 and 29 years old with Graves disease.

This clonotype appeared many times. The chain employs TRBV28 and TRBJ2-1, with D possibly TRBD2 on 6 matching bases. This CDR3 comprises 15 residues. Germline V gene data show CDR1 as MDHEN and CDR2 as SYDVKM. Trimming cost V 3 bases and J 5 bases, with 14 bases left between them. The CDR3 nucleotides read TGTGCCAGCAGTTTGGCGGGAAGTTCCCACAATGAGCAGTTCTTC. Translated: CASSLAGSSHNEQFF. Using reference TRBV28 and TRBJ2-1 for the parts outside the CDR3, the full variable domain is DVKVTQSSRYLVKRTGEKVFLECVQDMDHENMFWYRQDPGLGLRLIYFSYDVKMKEKGDIPEGYSVSREKKERFSLILESASTNQTSMYLCASSLAGSSHNEQFFGPGTRLTVL.

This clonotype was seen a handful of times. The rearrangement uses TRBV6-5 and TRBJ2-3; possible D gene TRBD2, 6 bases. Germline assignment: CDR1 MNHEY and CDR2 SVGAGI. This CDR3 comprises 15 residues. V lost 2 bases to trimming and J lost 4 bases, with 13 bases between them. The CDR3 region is CASSYRVASADTQYF. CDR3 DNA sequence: TGTGCCAGCAGTTACCGTGTGGCTAGCGCAGATACGCAGTATTTT.

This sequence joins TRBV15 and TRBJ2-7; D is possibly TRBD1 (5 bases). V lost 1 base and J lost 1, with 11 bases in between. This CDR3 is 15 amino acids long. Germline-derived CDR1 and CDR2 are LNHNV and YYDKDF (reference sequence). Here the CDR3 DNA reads TGTGCCACCAGCAGAGGATTGACAGAGTCCTACGAGCAGTACTTC. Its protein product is CATSRGLTESYEQYF.

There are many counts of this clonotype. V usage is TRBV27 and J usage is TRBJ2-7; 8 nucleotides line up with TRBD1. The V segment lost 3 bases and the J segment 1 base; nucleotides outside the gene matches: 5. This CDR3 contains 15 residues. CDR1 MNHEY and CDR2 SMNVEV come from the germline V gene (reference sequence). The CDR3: CASSFSQGASYEQYF. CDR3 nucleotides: TGTGCCAGCAGTTTTTCCCAGGGGGCTTCCTACGAGCAGTACTTC.

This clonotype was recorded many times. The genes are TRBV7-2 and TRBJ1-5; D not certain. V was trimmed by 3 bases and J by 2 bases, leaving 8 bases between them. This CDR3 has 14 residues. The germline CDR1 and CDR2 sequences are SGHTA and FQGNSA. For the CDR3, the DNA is TGTGCCAGCAGCTTGGACCCGGGCAATCAGCCCCAGCATTTT. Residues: CASSLDPGNQPQHF.

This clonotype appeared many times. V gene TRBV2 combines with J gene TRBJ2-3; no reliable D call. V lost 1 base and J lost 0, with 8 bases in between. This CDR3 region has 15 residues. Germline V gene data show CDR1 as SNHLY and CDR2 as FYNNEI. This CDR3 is CASSEEGDSTDTQYF. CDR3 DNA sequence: TGTGCCAGCAGTGAAGAAGGTGACAGCACAGATACGCAGTATTTT.

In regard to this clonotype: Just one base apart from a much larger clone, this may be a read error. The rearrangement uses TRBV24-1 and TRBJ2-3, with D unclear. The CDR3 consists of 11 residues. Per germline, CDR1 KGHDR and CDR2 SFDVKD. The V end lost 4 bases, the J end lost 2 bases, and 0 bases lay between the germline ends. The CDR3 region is CATSDTDTQYF. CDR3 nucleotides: TGTGCCACCAGTGACACAGATACGCAGTATTTT.

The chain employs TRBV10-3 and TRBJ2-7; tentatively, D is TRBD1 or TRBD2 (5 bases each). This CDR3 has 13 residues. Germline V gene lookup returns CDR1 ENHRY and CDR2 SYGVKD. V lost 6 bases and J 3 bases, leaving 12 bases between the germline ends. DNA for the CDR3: TGTGCCATCAGCTGGGACGGATACTACGAGCAGTACTTC. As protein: CAISWDGYYEQYF.

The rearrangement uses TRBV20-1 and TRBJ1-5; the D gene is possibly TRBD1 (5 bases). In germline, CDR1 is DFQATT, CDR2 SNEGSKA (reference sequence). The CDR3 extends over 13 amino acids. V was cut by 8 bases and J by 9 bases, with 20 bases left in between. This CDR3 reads CSSTDRLNLPQHF. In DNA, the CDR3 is TGCAGTTCTACAGACAGACTCAATTTGCCCCAGCATTTT.

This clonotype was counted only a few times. CDR3 sequence reads: CSARRPGGLETQYF. In DNA form, the CDR3 reads TGCAGTGCTCGCCGCCCAGGGGGCTTGGAGACCCAGTACTTC. The chain employs TRBV20-1 and TRBJ2-1, with TRBD1 matching over 8 bases. With the DNA end fitting TRBJ2-5 better, the J assignment may be wrong. The length of the CDR3 is 14 residues. The germline CDR1 and CDR2 sequences are DFQATT and SNEGSKA (reference sequence).

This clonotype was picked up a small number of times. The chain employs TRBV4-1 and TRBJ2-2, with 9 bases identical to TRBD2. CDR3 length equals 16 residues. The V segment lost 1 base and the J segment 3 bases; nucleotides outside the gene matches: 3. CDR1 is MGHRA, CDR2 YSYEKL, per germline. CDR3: CASSQVRGRDTGELFF. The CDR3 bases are TGCGCCAGCAGCCAAGTCCGCGGGAGGGACACCGGGGAGCTGTTTTTT.

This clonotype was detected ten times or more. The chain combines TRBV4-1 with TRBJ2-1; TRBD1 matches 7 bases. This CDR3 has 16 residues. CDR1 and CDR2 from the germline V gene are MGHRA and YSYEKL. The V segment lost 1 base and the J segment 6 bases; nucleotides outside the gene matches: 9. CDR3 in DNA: TGCGCCAGCAGCCAAGGACAGGGTGAGGTAGGCAATGAGCAGTTCTTC. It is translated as CASSQGQGEVGNEQFF.

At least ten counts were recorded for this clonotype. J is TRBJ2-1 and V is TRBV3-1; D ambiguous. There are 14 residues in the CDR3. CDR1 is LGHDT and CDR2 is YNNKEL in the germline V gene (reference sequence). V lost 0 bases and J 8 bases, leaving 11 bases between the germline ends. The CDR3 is CASSQDLASDEQFF. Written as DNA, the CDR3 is TGTGCCAGCAGCCAAGATCTGGCTAGTGATGAGCAGTTCTTC.

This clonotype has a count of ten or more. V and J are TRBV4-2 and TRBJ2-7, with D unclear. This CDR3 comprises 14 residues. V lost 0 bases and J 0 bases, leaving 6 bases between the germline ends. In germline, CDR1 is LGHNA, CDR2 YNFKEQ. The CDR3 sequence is CASSQDRTSYEQYF. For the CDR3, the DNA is TGTGCCAGCAGCCAAGATCGGACCTCCTACGAGCAGTACTTC.

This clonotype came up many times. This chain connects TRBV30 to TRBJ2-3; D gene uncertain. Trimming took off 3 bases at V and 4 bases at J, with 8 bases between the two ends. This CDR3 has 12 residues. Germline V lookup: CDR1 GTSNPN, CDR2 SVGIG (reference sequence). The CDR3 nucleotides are TGTGCCTGGAGAGCTCCGTCAGATACGCAGTATTTT. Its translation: CAWRAPSDTQYF.

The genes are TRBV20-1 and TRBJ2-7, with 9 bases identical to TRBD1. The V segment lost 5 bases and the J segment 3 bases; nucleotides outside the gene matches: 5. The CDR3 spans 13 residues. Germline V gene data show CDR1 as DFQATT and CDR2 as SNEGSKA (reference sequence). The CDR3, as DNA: TGCAGTGCTCTACCGGGACAGGGCTACGAGCAGTACTTC. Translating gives CSALPGQGYEQYF.

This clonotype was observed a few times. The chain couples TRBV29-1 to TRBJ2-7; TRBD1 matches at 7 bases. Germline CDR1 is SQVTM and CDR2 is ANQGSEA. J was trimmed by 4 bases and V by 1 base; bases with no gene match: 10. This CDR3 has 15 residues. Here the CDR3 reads CSVEVPTGLTYEQYF. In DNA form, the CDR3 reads TGCAGCGTTGAAGTCCCGACAGGGTTAACATACGAGCAGTACTTC.

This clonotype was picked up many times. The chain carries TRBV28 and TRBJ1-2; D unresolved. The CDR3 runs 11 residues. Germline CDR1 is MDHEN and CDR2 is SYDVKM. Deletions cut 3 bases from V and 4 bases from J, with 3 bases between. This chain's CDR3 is CASSFRYGYTF. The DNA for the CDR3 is TGTGCCAGCAGTTTTCGCTATGGCTACACCTTC.

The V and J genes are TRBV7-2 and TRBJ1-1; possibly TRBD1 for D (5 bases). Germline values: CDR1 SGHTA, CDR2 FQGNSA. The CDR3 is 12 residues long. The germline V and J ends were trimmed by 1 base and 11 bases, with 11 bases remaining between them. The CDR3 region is CASSLGVSGAFF. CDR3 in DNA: TGTGCCAGCAGCTTAGGGGTCTCAGGGGCTTTCTTT.

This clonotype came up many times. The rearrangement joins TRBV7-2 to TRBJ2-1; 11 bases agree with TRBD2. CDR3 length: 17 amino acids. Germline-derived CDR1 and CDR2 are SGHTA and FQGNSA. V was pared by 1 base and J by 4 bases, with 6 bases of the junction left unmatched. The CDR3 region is CASSLGAPSGRYNEQFF. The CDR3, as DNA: TGTGCCAGCAGCTTAGGGGCTCCTAGCGGGAGGTACAATGAGCAGTTCTTC.

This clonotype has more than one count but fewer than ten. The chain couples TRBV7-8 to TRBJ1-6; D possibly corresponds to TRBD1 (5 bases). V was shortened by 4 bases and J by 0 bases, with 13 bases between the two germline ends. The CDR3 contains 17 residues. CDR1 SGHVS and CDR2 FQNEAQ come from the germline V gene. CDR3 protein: CASSSNRRSSYNSPLHF. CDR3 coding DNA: TGTGCCAGCAGCTCAAACAGGCGAAGCTCCTATAATTCACCCCTCCACTTT.

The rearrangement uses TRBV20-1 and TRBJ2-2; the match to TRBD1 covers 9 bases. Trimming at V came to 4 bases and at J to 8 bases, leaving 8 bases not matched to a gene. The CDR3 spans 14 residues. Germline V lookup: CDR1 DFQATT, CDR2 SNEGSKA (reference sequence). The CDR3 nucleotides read TGCAGTGCTACCCGACAGGGGGGGCGTGGGGAGCTGTTTTTT. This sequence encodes CSATRQGGRGELFF.

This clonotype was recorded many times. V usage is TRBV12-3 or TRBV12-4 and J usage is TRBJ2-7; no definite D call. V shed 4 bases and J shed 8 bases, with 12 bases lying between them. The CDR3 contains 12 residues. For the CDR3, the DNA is TGTGCCAGCAGTTACCCCCTGGGGAAGCAGTACTTC. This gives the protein CASSYPLGKQYF.

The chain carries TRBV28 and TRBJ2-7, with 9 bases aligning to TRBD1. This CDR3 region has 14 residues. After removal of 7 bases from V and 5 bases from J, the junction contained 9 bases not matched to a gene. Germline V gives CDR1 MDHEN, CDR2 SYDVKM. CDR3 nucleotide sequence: TGTGCCAGCATCTCGACAGGGGGGGGGGACGAGCAGTACTTC. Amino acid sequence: CASISTGGGDEQYF.

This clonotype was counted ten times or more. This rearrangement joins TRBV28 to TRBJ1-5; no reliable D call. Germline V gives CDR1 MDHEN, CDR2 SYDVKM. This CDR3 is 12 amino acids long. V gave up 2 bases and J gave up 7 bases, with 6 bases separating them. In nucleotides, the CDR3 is TGTGCCAGCAGTTTAGGATGGCAGCCCCAGCATTTT. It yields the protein CASSLGWQPQHF.